The present TCR beta chain was sequenced within a study of T cells in Graves' hyperthyroidism and ophthalmopathy. The CDR3 spans 13 residues. Trimming at V came to 6 bases and at J to 4 bases, leaving 2 bases not matched to a gene. The germline CDR1 and CDR2 sequences are LGHDT and YNNKEL (reference sequence). Amplification targeted TCR beta CDR3 regions from RNA transcripts. With the HTBI primer set, the TCR CDR3 went through a first round of RT-PCR. Each CDR3 protein is one row after TCRdb ran MiXCR on the multiplex PCR reads. The table has about 350,000 distinct CDR3 sequences, about a sixth seen once; the top ten hold around a third. This clonotype was found a few times.

The source is a woman aged 25 to 45 with Graves' hyperthyroidism that later progressed to Graves' ophthalmopathy. The sample taken for sequencing was blood. The rearrangement uses TRBV3-1 and TRBJ1-3, with 8 positions matching TRBD1. The CDR3: CASRQGVGNTIYF. Here the CDR3 DNA reads TGTGCCAGCAGACAGGGGGTCGGAAACACCATATATTTT.